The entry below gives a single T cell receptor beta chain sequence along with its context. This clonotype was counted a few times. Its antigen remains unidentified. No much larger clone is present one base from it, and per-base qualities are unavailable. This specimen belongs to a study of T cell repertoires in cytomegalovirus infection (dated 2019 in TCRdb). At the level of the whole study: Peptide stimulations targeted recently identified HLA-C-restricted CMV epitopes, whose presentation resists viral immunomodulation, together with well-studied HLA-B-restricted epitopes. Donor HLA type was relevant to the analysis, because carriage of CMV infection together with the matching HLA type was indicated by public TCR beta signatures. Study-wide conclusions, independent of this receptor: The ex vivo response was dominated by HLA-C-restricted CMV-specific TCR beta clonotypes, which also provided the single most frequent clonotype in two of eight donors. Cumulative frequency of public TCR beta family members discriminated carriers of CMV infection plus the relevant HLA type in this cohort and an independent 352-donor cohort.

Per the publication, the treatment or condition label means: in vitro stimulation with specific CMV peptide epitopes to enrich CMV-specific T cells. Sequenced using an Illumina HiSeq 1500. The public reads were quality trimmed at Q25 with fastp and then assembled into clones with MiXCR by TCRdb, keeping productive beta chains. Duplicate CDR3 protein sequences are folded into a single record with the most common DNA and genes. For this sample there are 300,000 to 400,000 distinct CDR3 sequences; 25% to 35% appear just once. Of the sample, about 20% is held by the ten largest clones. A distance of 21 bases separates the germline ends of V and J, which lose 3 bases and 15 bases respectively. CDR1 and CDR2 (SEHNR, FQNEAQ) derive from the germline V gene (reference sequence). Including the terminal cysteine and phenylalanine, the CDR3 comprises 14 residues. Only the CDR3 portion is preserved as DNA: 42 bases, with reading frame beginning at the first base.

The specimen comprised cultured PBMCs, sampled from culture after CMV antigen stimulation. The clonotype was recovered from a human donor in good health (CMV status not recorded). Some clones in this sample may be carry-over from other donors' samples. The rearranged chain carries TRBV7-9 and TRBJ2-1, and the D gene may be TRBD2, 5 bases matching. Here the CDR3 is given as CASSFGGSTHIPFF. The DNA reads TGTGCCAGCAGCTTCGGTGGGAGCACTCACATTCCGTTCTTC.